The 23 T cell receptor beta chains given below trace back to one sample, sequenced in a study of T cells in Graves' hyperthyroidism and ophthalmopathy. TCR beta CDR3 sequences were amplified from RNA transcripts. First-round RT-PCR targeting the TCR CDR3 was performed with the HTBI primer set. TCRdb passed the multiplex PCR reads through MiXCR, listing each CDR3 protein once. This table has 400,000 to 550,000 distinct CDR3 sequences, roughly 24% appearing once. Sequencing was performed on blood. These receptor sequences come from a young woman with Graves' ophthalmopathy.

This clonotype was counted many times. The rearrangement uses TRBV6-5 and TRBJ2-7, with TRBD2 identical over 11 bases. From germline, CDR1 is MNHEY and CDR2 SVGAGI. V was clipped by 7 bases and J by 2 bases; unmatched bases: 7. CDR3 length: 15 amino acids. The CDR3 sequence: CASTPSGGYPYEQYF. CDR3 DNA: TGTGCCAGCACACCTAGCGGGGGGTACCCCTACGAGCAGTACTTC.

In this sample, this clonotype turned up a few times. Being one base from a much bigger clone, this may be a read error. CDR3 amino acids: CTSSLGRSGANVLTF. The CDR3 DNA sequence: TGTACCAGCAGCTTAGGCAGGTCTGGGGCCAACGTCCTGACTTTC. The chain combines TRBV11-2 with TRBJ2-6, with no clear D. The germline V gene has CDR1 SGHAT and CDR2 FQNNGV. The CDR3 spans 15 residues.

The V call is TRBV3-1, the J call TRBJ2-7; D not certain. Trimming removed 2 bases at V and 1 base at J, with 12 bases between. The CDR3 totals 15 residues. CDR1 is LGHDT and CDR2 is YNNKEL in the germline V gene (reference sequence). The CDR3 spells CASSQRNTDSYEQYF. The CDR3 nucleotides read TGTGCCAGCAGCCAAAGGAACACGGATTCCTACGAGCAGTACTTC.

This clonotype showed up just once. A much bigger clone sits one base away, suggesting this may be a read error. The rearrangement links TRBV10-3 to TRBJ1-1, with 7 bases fitting TRBD1. The V gene's germline CDR1 is ENHRY and CDR2 SYGVKD. The CDR3 covers 14 residues. The CDR3 spells CSITPDRLNTEAFF. In nucleotides, the CDR3 is TGTTCCATCACCCCGGACAGGTTGAACACTGAAGCTTTCTTT.

J is TRBJ2-7 and V is TRBV6-5; perhaps TRBD2 as D (6 bases). Trimming removed 2 bases at V and 6 bases at J, with 14 bases between. Germline V gives CDR1 MNHEY, CDR2 SVGAGI. The CDR3 contains 14 residues. CDR3 sequence (DNA): TGTGCCAGCAGTTACACCACCTACGGGAGCGAGCAGTACTTC. Translated: CASSYTTYGSEQYF.

This clonotype was picked up many times. The rearrangement joins TRBV7-2 to TRBJ2-5, with 8 bases aligning to TRBD2. The CDR3 loop spans 15 amino acids. The junction had 6 bases not matched to a gene; V was cut back by 1 base and J by 5 bases. Germline lookup yields CDR1 SGHTA and CDR2 FQGNSA. The CDR3 here is CASSLDGGARETQYF. CDR3 DNA: TGTGCCAGCAGCTTAGACGGGGGGGCTCGGGAGACCCAGTACTTC.

The chain carries TRBV12-3 or TRBV12-4 and TRBJ2-2, with 7 positions matching TRBD1. This CDR3 is 16 amino acids long. V gave up 5 bases and J gave up 6 bases; unmatched junction bases: 12. The chain's CDR3 is CASSAYTGAKAGELFF. DNA for the CDR3: TGTGCCAGCAGTGCCTATACAGGGGCCAAGGCCGGGGAGCTGTTTTTT.

The V and J genes are TRBV6-2 or TRBV6-3 and TRBJ2-7, with TRBD2 matching 8 bases. Per germline, CDR1 MNHEY and CDR2 SVGEGT. The CDR3 is made up of 14 amino acids. The V gene end was trimmed by 4 bases and the J gene end by 5 bases; junction bases not matched to a gene: 7. CDR3 sequence (DNA): TGTGCCAGCAGTTTTAGCGGGATGGGGAACGAGCAGTACTTC. Translated, it gives CASSFSGMGNEQYF.

This clonotype has just a few counts. One base away lies a much larger clone, so this may be a sequencing read error. The rearrangement uses TRBV6-1 and TRBJ1-2; 7 bases are a match to TRBD1. J lost 3 bases, V lost 11 bases, and 6 bases had no gene match. From germline, CDR1 is MNHNS and CDR2 SASEGT. The CDR3 has 12 amino acids. The DNA for the CDR3 is TGTGCCCGCAAAGACAGGGACTATGGCTACACCTTC. Translation gives CARKDRDYGYTF.

This clonotype was counted ten times or more. This chain links TRBV28 with TRBJ1-2; perhaps TRBD1 as D (6 bases). The V and J ends lost 8 bases and 4 bases respectively, with 11 bases between them. The CDR3 sequence is 12 residues long. Germline-derived CDR1 and CDR2 are MDHEN and SYDVKM. CDR3 residues: CASGWGAYGYTF. Written as DNA, the CDR3 is TGTGCCAGCGGGTGGGGGGCCTATGGCTACACCTTC.

Many counts were recorded for this clonotype. The chain recombines TRBV12-3 or TRBV12-4 with TRBJ1-1; 7 bases fit TRBD1. The CDR3 runs to 15 residues. Germline trimming cut 6 bases from V and 1 base from J; bases unmatched to any gene: 8. The DNA for the CDR3 is TGTGCCAGCAGCTCGCCGGGACAGCCGAACACTGAAGCTTTCTTT. It codes for CASSSPGQPNTEAFF.

In its sample, this clonotype was seen a few times. The gene calls are TRBV20-1 and TRBJ2-2; 15 nucleotides align to TRBD2. J gave up 3 bases and V 0 bases, and 8 bases lay outside the gene matches. From germline, CDR1 is DFQATT and CDR2 SNEGSKA (reference sequence). The CDR3 covers 19 residues. CDR3 protein: CSARDSGTSGGIDTGELFF. The CDR3 DNA reads as TGCAGTGCTAGAGATTCCGGGACTAGCGGGGGGATAGACACCGGGGAGCTGTTTTTT.

This clonotype was detected only a few times. The genes are TRBV11-2 and TRBJ1-1, with 8 bases that match TRBD1. This CDR3 has 14 amino acids. Germline CDR1 SGHAT, CDR2 FQNNGV. Losses at the gene ends were 1 base for V and 5 bases for J; bases not matched to a gene: 3. As DNA, the CDR3 is TGTGCCAGCAGCTTAGGACAGGGGCTAACTGAAGCTTTCTTT. This sequence encodes CASSLGQGLTEAFF. Combining the CDR3 with reference TRBV11-2 and TRBJ1-1 gives the whole variable domain EAGVAQSPRYKIIEKRQSVAFWCNPISGHATLYWYQQILGQGPKLLIQFQNNGVVDDSQLPKDRFSAERLKGVDSTLKIQPAKLEDSAVYLCASSLGQGLTEAFFGQGTRLTVV.

This clonotype occurred many times. The V call is TRBV19, the J call TRBJ1-2; D uncertain. Trimming removed 3 bases at V and 5 bases at J, with 7 bases between. Germline CDR1 is LNHDA and CDR2 is SQIVND (reference sequence). The CDR3 is 12 amino acids. This CDR3 reads CASSIGDYGYTF. The CDR3 nucleotides read TGTGCCAGTAGTATTGGAGATTATGGCTACACCTTC.

This clonotype has a handful of counts. V and J are TRBV3-1 and TRBJ1-3; no clear D gene. V lost 8 bases to trimming and J lost 0 bases, with 8 bases between them. This CDR3 is 13 amino acids long. CDR1 is LGHDT and CDR2 is YNNKEL in the germline V gene (reference sequence). CDR3 nucleotides: TGTGCCAGCGGAAAGAGCTCTGGAAACACCATATATTTT. Encoded protein: CASGKSSGNTIYF. Full variable domain (outside the CDR3, taken from reference TRBV3-1 and TRBJ1-3): DTAVSQTPKYLVTQMGNDKSIKCEQNLGHDTMYWYKQDSKKFLKIMFSYNNKELIINETVPNRFSPKSPDKAHLNLHINSLELGDSAVYFCASGKSSGNTIYFGEGSWLTVV.

The V and J genes are TRBV19 and TRBJ2-5, with TRBD2 identical over 9 bases. The CDR3 is 15 residues long. V was clipped by 3 bases and J by 2 bases; unmatched bases: 4. Germline V gene lookup returns CDR1 LNHDA and CDR2 SQIVND (reference sequence). Here the CDR3 reads CASSIGTSYQETQYF. DNA of the CDR3: TGTGCCAGTAGTATCGGGACTAGCTATCAAGAGACCCAGTACTTC.

This clonotype was counted at least ten times. The chain combines TRBV19 with TRBJ1-1; 10 nucleotides match TRBD1. CDR1 and CDR2 (germline): LNHDA, SQIVND (reference sequence). CDR3 length: 15 residues. Trimming removed 4 bases from V and 1 base from J; junction bases left unmatched: 3. The CDR3 nucleotides read TGTGCCAGTAGTAAGCGGGACAGGGGGAACACTGAAGCTTTCTTT. Encoded protein: CASSKRDRGNTEAFF. Filled out from reference TRBV19 and TRBJ1-1, the complete variable domain reads DGGITQSPKYLFRKEGQNVTLSCEQNLNHDAMYWYRQDPGQGLRLIYYSQIVNDFQKGDIAEGYSVSREKKESFPLTVTSAQKNPTAFYLCASSKRDRGNTEAFFGQGTRLTVV.

Ten or more counts support this clonotype. The J gene is TRBJ2-7, the V gene TRBV6-1, with 8 positions matching TRBD2. Losses at the gene ends were 5 bases for V and 3 bases for J; bases not matched to a gene: 12. Germline CDR1 and CDR2: MNHNS and SASEGT. The CDR3 spans 16 residues. CDR3 sequence (DNA): TGTGCCAGCAGTCCCCCAGGGACTAGGGGCTACTACGAGCAGTACTTC. This translates into CASSPPGTRGYYEQYF.

This clonotype was detected only a few times. The rearrangement uses TRBV15 and TRBJ1-5, with unresolved D. Trimming stripped 6 bases from V and 0 bases from J, with 18 bases between. The CDR3 is 17 residues long. Germline lookup yields CDR1 LNHNV and CDR2 YYDKDF (reference sequence). The CDR3 coding sequence is TGTGCCACCAGTTTGGGTACGGGATCCTCTAGCAATCAGCCCCAGCATTTT. Amino acids: CATSLGTGSSSNQPQHF. Full variable domain (remainder filled in from reference TRBV15 and TRBJ1-5): DAMVIQNPRYQVTQFGKPVTLSCSQTLNHNVMYWYQQKSSQAPKLLFHYYDKDFNNEADTPDNFQSRRPNTSFCFLDIRSPGLGDTAMYLCATSLGTGSSSNQPQHFGDGTRLSIL.

This clonotype was counted many times. The gene calls are TRBV25-1 and TRBJ1-3, with D unresolved. V was clipped by 1 base and J by 0 bases, with 10 bases between them. Germline V gene data show CDR1 as MGHDK and CDR2 as SYGVNS. The CDR3 contains 16 residues. This chain's CDR3 is CASSELGQPSGNTIYF. In DNA, the CDR3 is TGTGCCAGCAGTGAATTAGGGCAGCCCTCTGGAAACACCATATATTTT.

The chain combines TRBV28 with TRBJ2-5, with D possibly being TRBD1 (6 bases). The V gene lost 10 bases and the J gene lost 5 bases, with 14 bases spanning the gap. In germline, CDR1 is MDHEN, CDR2 SYDVKM. The CDR3 loop spans 12 amino acids. CDR3 bases: TGTGCCACCGCGACAACAGGGGAGACCCAGTACTTC. It translates to CATATTGETQYF.

On this clonotype itself: One junction end disagrees with the germline gene, perhaps due to a read error. The V gene is TRBV29-1, the J gene TRBJ1-2; TRBD1 agrees at 9 bases. This CDR3 comprises 12 residues. From germline, CDR1 is SQVTM and CDR2 ANQGSEA. The CDR3 is CSVQGAKYGYTF. The CDR3, as DNA: TGCAGCGTACAGGGGGCTAAGTATGGCTACACCTTC.

This clonotype showed up many times. The chain uses TRBV6-1 and TRBJ2-5; perhaps TRBD2 as D (7 bases). Germline V lookup: CDR1 MNHNS, CDR2 SASEGT. The CDR3 is made up of 15 amino acids. The V end was cut by 5 bases, the J end by 5 bases, with 18 bases between. The CDR3: CASSPRGLGGETQYF. CDR3 bases: TGTGCCAGCAGTCCTCGGGGGCTCGGGGGGGAGACCCAGTACTTC.